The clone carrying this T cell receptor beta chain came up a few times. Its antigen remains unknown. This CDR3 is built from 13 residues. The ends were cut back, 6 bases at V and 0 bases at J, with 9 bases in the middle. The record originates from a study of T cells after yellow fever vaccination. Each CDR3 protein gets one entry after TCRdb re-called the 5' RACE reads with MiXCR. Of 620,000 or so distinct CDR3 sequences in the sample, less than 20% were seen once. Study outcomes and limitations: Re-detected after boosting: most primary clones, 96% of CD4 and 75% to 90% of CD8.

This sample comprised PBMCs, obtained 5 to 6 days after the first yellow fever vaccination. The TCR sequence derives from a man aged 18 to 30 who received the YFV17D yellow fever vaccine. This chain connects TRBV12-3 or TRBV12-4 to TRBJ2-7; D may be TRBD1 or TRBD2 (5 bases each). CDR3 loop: CASSGALSYEQYF. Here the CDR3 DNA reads TGTGCCAGCAGCGGGGCCCTCTCCTACGAGCAGTACTTC.